This TCR beta chain was obtained from a study of PD-L1 blockade in urothelial cancer. About the research overall: Atezolizumab was started by patients in about 2014 at 1,200 mg intravenously every 3 weeks. Treatment start was followed by blood analysis at 3 weeks (second dose) and again at 6 weeks. A median blood sample held about 140,000 T cells and approximately 84,000 unique TCRs.

The CDR3 sequence is 15 residues long. Germline values: CDR1 SNHLY, CDR2 FYNNEI. Trimming shortened V by 7 bases and J by 2 bases, and 14 bases separated the two germline ends. Some clones are missing from TCRdb's copy, which holds only in-frame ones; the method was immunoSEQ multiplex PCR. Of some 100,000 clones in the sample, roughly nine tenths were seen once. The sample consisted of PBMCs, taken around atezolizumab (anti-PD-L1) treatment. This TCR derives from a woman aged 80 or over with urothelial cancer. The chain uses TRBV2 and TRBJ2-2; D may be TRBD1 (6 bases). The CDR3 sequence is CASTLDRQNTGELFF. In DNA form, the CDR3 reads TGTGCCAGCACCCTGGACAGACAAAACACCGGGGAGCTGTTTTTT.